The 6 T cell receptor beta chains below come from one sample, sequenced in a study of CD8+CD57+ T cells in acquired aplastic anemia. Both TCR beta VDJ combination and CDR3 sequence profiling were carried out. Genomic DNA was the template for this profiling. TCRdb processed the reads anew with MiXCR; each CDR3 protein has one entry. The sample records some 190,000 distinct CDR3 sequences, about 53% being singletons. Material: sorted CD4+, CD8+, or CD8+CD57+ T cells (not recorded which) from PBMCs. These receptor sequences come from a human donor in good health, serving as a control.

This clonotype was seen only a few times. The genes are TRBV5-6 and TRBJ2-3; 13 bases match TRBD2. V trimming: 1 base; J trimming: 6 bases; junction bases outside the gene matches: 2. This CDR3 has 15 amino acids. Per the germline V gene, CDR1 is SGHDT and CDR2 is YYEEEE. CDR3 sequence: CASSLTSGGVDTQYF. CDR3 nucleotide sequence: TGTGCCAGCAGCTTGACTAGCGGGGGGGTGGATACGCAGTATTTT. The complete variable domain, with remaining parts taken from reference TRBV5-6 and TRBJ2-3, reads DAGVTQSPTHLIKTRGQQVTLRCSPKSGHDTVSWYQQALGQGPQFIFQYYEEEERQRGNFPDRFSGHQFPNYSSELNVNALLLGDSALYLCASSLTSGGVDTQYFGPGTRLTVL.

As regards this clonotype: No conserved phenylalanine or tryptophan is present at the end of the CDR3, so a read error is the likely explanation. This chain uses TRBV7-9 with TRBJ1-1, with 9 bases that match TRBD1. The germline V gene encodes CDR1 SEHNR and CDR2 FQNEAQ (reference sequence). This CDR3 is 16 amino acids long. With 1 base clipped from V and 8 bases from J, the junction kept 11 bases outside the gene matches. The CDR3 sequence is CASSLGSKGQGGEAFS. For the CDR3, the DNA is TGTGCCAGCAGCTTAGGGTCCAAGGGACAGGGCGGCGAAGCTTTCTCT.

This clonotype was seen only a few times. The genes are TRBV20-1 and TRBJ2-1; 10 nucleotides line up with TRBD2. The trim removed 0 bases at V and 4 bases at J, leaving 24 bases unmatched. This CDR3 is built from 22 residues. Germline V gene lookup returns CDR1 DFQATT and CDR2 SNEGSKA (reference sequence). The CDR3 DNA reads as TGCAGTGCTAGAGATAAGGGGAACAGAGAAGCGGGGGGGGGGCCGTGGTACAATGAGCAGTTCTTC. Amino acids: CSARDKGNREAGGGPWYNEQFF.

J is TRBJ2-7 and V is TRBV15, with 10 bases lining up with TRBD1. After removal of 0 bases from V and 0 bases from J, the junction contained 8 bases not matched to a gene. Germline V gene data show CDR1 as LNHNV and CDR2 as YYDKDF (reference sequence). The CDR3 sequence is 18 residues long. In nucleotides, the CDR3 is TGTGCCACCAGCAGAGAGGGGTCCGGGACAGGGGTCTCCTACGAGCAGTACTTC. Translating gives CATSREGSGTGVSYEQYF.

Here the CDR3 reads CATDRGSGYTF. In DNA, the CDR3 is TGTGCCACCGACAGGGGCAGTGGCTACACCTTC. The gene calls are TRBV19 and TRBJ1-2; TRBD1 matches 8 bases. Germline V gene lookup returns CDR1 LNHDA and CDR2 SQIVND (reference sequence). J was trimmed by 7 bases and V by 10 bases; bases with no gene match: 5. This CDR3 region has 11 residues.

In its sample, this clonotype was seen many times. V usage is TRBV20-1 and J usage is TRBJ2-7, with D unclear. Trimming pared 3 bases from V and 7 bases from J, leaving 7 bases between. Looked up from germline, CDR1 is DFQATT and CDR2 is SNEGSKA (reference sequence). The CDR3 runs to 10 residues. This CDR3 reads CSASSREQYF. The CDR3 DNA reads TGCAGTGCTAGTTCGAGGGAGCAGTACTTC.